One and the same sample provided the 18 T cell receptor beta chains below, sequenced in a study of blood T cell repertoires in COVID-19. Repertoires were generated with immunoSEQ multiplex PCR, while TCRdb's copy carries only in-frame clones and drops some. The table shows fewer than 300,000 clones, with 70% to 90% occurring only once. Sequencing was done on a sample of peripheral blood. These receptors were obtained from a woman aged 30 to 39 with acute or convalescent COVID-19.

V usage is TRBV19 and J usage is TRBJ2-1, with 9 bases identical to TRBD2. Germline trimming cut 7 bases from V and 6 bases from J; bases unmatched to any gene: 13. Germline CDR1 and CDR2: LNHDA and SQIVND (reference sequence). The CDR3 is 16 amino acids. CDR3 residues: CASTLPGAGGVNEQFF. CDR3 nucleotides: TGTGCCAGTACCCTCCCCGGGGCGGGAGGGGTCAATGAGCAGTTCTTC.

J is TRBJ2-2 and V is TRBV19, with D tentatively TRBD1 (6 bases). Looked up from germline, CDR1 is LNHDA and CDR2 is SQIVND (reference sequence). The V end lost 9 bases, the J end lost 0 bases, and 11 bases lay between the germline ends. The CDR3 covers 14 residues. The CDR3 sequence is CASGQWTNTGELFF. Written as DNA, the CDR3 is TGTGCCAGCGGACAGTGGACGAACACCGGGGAGCTGTTTTTT.

The chain is built from TRBV19 and TRBJ1-4, with D possibly matching TRBD1 (6 bases). Between the trimmed V and J ends, which lost 3 bases and 7 bases, there was a span of 21 bases. Per the germline V gene, CDR1 is LNHDA and CDR2 is SQIVND (reference sequence). The CDR3 loop spans 17 amino acids. In DNA form, the CDR3 reads TGTGCCAGTAGTATTGGGGAAGGGGGAGCCAGGGGTGAAAAACTGTTTTTT. As protein: CASSIGEGGARGEKLFF.

The genes are TRBV30 and TRBJ2-2; 10 bases align to TRBD2. V shed 0 bases and J 3 bases; nucleotides not matched to a gene: 10. The V gene's germline CDR1 is GTSNPN and CDR2 SVGIG (reference sequence). CDR3 length equals 18 residues. CDR3 nucleotides: TGTGCCTGGAGTGTTGGCGGGGGACTAGCGAGGGACACCGGGGAGCTGTTTTTT. Its protein product is CAWSVGGGLARDTGELFF. The variable domain in full, completed from reference TRBV30 and TRBJ2-2, reads SQTIHQWPATLVQPVGSPLSLECTVEGTSNPNLYWYRQAAGRGLQLLFYSVGIGQISSEVPQNLSASRPQDRQFILSSKKLLLSDSGFYLCAWSVGGGLARDTGELFFGEGSRLTVL.

The chain is built from TRBV12-3 or TRBV12-4 and TRBJ2-1; D might be TRBD2 (5 bases). The CDR3 is 12 amino acids. Trimming took off 5 bases at V and 7 bases at J, with 9 bases between the two ends. The CDR3 is CASSARVNEQFF. CDR3 nucleotides: TGTGCCAGCAGTGCGCGGGTTAATGAGCAGTTCTTC.

The rearrangement links TRBV9 to TRBJ2-7; the match to TRBD2 covers 11 bases. This CDR3 has 15 residues. Per the germline V gene, CDR1 is SGDLS and CDR2 is YYNGEE. After removal of 3 bases from V and 3 bases from J, the junction contained 5 bases not matched to a gene. CDR3 protein: CASSAALAGGYEQYF. The CDR3 coding sequence is TGTGCCAGCAGCGCTGCCCTAGCGGGGGGCTACGAGCAGTACTTC.

The gene calls are TRBV18 and TRBJ2-1, with 7 bases aligning to TRBD2. J lost 1 base, V lost 1 base, and 4 bases had no gene match. The germline V gene has CDR1 KGHSH and CDR2 LQKENI. This CDR3 contains 16 residues. CDR3 residues: CASSPLARESYNEQFF. The DNA for the CDR3 is TGTGCCAGCTCACCACTCGCGCGGGAGTCCTACAATGAGCAGTTCTTC.

DNA of the CDR3: TGTGCCAGCAGGACAGGGATGCCATCACCCCTCCACTTT. Translated: CASRTGMPSPLHF. The chain joins TRBV6-5 to TRBJ1-6; 7 bases fit TRBD1. The CDR3 contains 13 residues. Germline CDR1 is MNHEY and CDR2 is SVGAGI. With V trimmed by 6 bases and J by 10 bases, 6 bases remained unmatched.

The V call is TRBV11-3, the J call TRBJ2-2; D gene ambiguous. This CDR3 is built from 14 residues. V was shortened by 4 bases and J by 5 bases, with 11 bases between the two germline ends. The V gene's germline CDR1 is SGHNT and CDR2 YENEEA. The CDR3 loop reads CASSSYTETGELFF. In DNA, the CDR3 is TGTGCCAGCAGCTCTTATACAGAGACCGGGGAGCTGTTTTTT.

The V and J genes are TRBV7-8 and TRBJ2-5, with 11 bases fitting TRBD2. There are 15 residues in the CDR3. In germline, CDR1 is SGHVS, CDR2 FQNEAQ. After removal of 5 bases from V and 6 bases from J, the junction contained 8 bases not matched to a gene. The CDR3 here is CASSQTSGREKTQYF. The DNA of the CDR3 is TGTGCCAGCAGCCAAACTAGCGGGAGAGAAAAGACCCAGTACTTC.

The rearrangement uses TRBV6-1 and TRBJ1-5; D is undetermined. The germline gives CDR1 MNHNS, CDR2 SASEGT. V lost 2 bases and J lost 12, with 11 bases in between. The CDR3 loop spans 12 amino acids. The CDR3 spells CASSEFPEIQHF. The CDR3 DNA reads as TGTGCCAGCAGTGAATTTCCCGAGATCCAGCATTTT.

V is TRBV5-1 and J is TRBJ2-3, with 9 bases matching TRBD2. J was trimmed by 2 bases and V by 4 bases; bases with no gene match: 8. This CDR3 region has 16 residues. Germline CDR1 SGHRS, CDR2 YFSETQ. CDR3 amino acids: CASSTPGLADTDTQYF. The CDR3 DNA follows: TGCGCCAGCAGCACACCGGGACTAGCTGACACAGATACGCAGTATTTT.

The chain combines TRBV2 with TRBJ2-7; TRBD1 is a possible D gene (5 bases). V was shortened by 8 bases and J by 2 bases, with 10 bases between the two germline ends. The CDR3 is made up of 12 amino acids. CDR1 SNHLY and CDR2 FYNNEI come from the germline V gene. CDR3: CASGPGTYEQYF. The DNA of the CDR3 is TGTGCCAGCGGTCCAGGGACCTACGAGCAGTACTTC.

The genes are TRBV7-6 and TRBJ1-6; TRBD1 aligns across 8 bases. V trimming: 1 base; J trimming: 8 bases; junction bases outside the gene matches: 1. There are 14 residues in the CDR3. Germline V lookup: CDR1 SGHVS, CDR2 FNYEAQ. The CDR3 coding sequence is TGTGCCAGCAGCTTAGAGACAGGGGATTCACCCCTCCACTTT. It specifies CASSLETGDSPLHF. The full variable domain, in which reference TRBV7-6 and TRBJ1-6 provide the parts outside the CDR3, is GAGVSQSPRYKVTKRGQDVALRCDPISGHVSLYWYRQALGQGPEFLTYFNYEAQQDKSGLPNDRFSAERPEGSISTLTIQRTEQRDSAMYRCASSLETGDSPLHFGNGTRLTVT.

The V gene is TRBV11-2, the J gene TRBJ2-1; TRBD2 matches 8 bases. Germline loops: CDR1 SGHAT, CDR2 FQNNGV. V dropped 0 bases and J dropped 7; count of bases not matched to a gene: 5. The CDR3 length is 15 residues. This CDR3 reads CASSLEAGGGNEQFF. The CDR3 DNA reads as TGTGCCAGCAGCTTAGAGGCGGGAGGAGGAAATGAGCAGTTCTTC.

This clone was counted many times. V and J are TRBV7-7 and TRBJ1-6; 7 bases fit TRBD1. The CDR3 has 18 amino acids. V lost 7 bases, J lost 6 bases, and 18 bases stayed unmatched. Germline CDR1 is SSHAT and CDR2 is FNYEAQ (reference sequence). Written as DNA, the CDR3 is TGTGCCAGCACCCTTATGTGGGCCGCCGGGACAGTTAATTCACCCCTCCACTTT. Translating gives CASTLMWAAGTVNSPLHF. The full variable domain, in which reference TRBV7-7 and TRBJ1-6 provide the parts outside the CDR3, is GAGVSQSPRYKVTKRGQDVTLRCDPISSHATLYWYQQALGQGPEFLTYFNYEAQPDKSGLPSDRFSAERPEGSISTLTIQRTEQRDSAMYRCASTLMWAAGTVNSPLHFGNGTRLTVT.

The CDR3 DNA follows: TGCAGCGTTGAAGATCAGGTCCTATTGGAGGGGGAGACCCAGTACTTC. The encoded protein is CSVEDQVLLEGETQYF. The rearrangement links TRBV29-1 to TRBJ2-5, with D maybe TRBD2 (6 bases). Trimming cost V 0 bases and J 5 bases, with 19 bases left between them. The CDR3 totals 16 residues. Germline V lookup: CDR1 SQVTM, CDR2 ANQGSEA.

The chain uses TRBV10-1 and TRBJ2-5; perhaps TRBD2 as D (5 bases). CDR3 length: 14 amino acids. The V end was cut by 0 bases, the J end by 4 bases, with 9 bases between. Germline V lookup: CDR1 WNHNN, CDR2 SYGVQD (reference sequence). In nucleotides, the CDR3 is TGCGCCAGCAGTGAGTCACGGGGTTTAGAGACCCAGTACTTC. As protein: CASSESRGLETQYF.